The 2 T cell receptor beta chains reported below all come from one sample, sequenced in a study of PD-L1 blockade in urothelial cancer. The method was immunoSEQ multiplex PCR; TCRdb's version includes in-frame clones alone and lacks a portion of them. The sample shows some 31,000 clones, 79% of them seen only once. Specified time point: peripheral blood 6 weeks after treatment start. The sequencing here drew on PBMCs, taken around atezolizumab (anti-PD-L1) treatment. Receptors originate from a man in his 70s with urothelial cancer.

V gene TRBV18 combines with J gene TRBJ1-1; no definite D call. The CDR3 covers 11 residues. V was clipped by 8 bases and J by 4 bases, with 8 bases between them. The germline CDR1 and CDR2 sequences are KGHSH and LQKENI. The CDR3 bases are TGTGCCAGCGAAGAGGGCACTGAAGCTTTCTTT. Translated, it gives CASEEGTEAFF.

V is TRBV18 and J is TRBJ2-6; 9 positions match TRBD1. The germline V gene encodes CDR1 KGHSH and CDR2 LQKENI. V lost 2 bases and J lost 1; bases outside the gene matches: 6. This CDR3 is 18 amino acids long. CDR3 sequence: CASSPNDRGASGANVLTF. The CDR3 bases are TGTGCCAGCTCACCAAATGACAGGGGGGCTTCTGGGGCCAACGTCCTGACTTTC.